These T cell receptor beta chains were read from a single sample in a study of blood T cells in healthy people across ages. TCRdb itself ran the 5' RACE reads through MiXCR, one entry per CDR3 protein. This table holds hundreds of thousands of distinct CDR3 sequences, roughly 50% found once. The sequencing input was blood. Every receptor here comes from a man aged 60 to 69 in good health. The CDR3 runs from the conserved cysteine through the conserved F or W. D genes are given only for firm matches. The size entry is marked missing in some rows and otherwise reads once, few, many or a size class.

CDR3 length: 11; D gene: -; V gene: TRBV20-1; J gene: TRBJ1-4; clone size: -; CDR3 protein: CAWSTNEKLFF; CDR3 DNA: TGCGCCTGGTCCACTAATGAAAAACTGTTTTTT
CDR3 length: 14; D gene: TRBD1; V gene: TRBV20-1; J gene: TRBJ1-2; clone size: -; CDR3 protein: CSASRETGWNGYTF; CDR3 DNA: TGCAGTGCTTCCCGCGAGACAGGGTGGAATGGCTACACCTTC
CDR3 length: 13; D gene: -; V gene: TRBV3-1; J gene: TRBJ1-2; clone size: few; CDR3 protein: CASSQSLATGYTF; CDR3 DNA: TGTGCCAGCAGCCAATCTCTCGCGACAGGCTACACCTTC
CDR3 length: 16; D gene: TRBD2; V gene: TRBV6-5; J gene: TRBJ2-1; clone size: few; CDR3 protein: CASSYSGTSLYNEQFF; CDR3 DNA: TGTGCCAGCAGTTACTCGGGGACTAGCCTCTACAATGAGCAGTTCTTC
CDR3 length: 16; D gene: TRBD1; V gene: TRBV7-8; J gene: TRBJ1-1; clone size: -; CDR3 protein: CASDAVQGALGTEAFF; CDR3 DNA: TGTGCCAGCGACGCCGTACAGGGGGCGCTGGGGACTGAAGCTTTCTTT
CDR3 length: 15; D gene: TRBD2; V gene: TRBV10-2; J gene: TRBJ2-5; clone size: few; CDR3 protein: CASSESGLEGETQYF; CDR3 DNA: TGCGCCAGCAGTGAGTCTGGACTAGAGGGGGAGACCCAGTACTTC
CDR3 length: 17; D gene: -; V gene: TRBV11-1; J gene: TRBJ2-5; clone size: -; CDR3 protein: CASSLGPIGPGGETQYF; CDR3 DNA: TGTGCCAGCAGCTTAGGCCCCATCGGTCCCGGGGGCGAGACCCAGTACTTC
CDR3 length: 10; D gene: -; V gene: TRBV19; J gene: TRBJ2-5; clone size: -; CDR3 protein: CASGRETQYF; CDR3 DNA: TGTGCCAGCGGCCGGGAGACCCAGTACTTC
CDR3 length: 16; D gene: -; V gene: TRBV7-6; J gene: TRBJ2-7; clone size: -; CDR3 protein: CASSSAGTAGPYEQYF; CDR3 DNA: TGTGCCAGCAGCTCGGCCGGGACAGCGGGTCCCTACGAGCAGTACTTC
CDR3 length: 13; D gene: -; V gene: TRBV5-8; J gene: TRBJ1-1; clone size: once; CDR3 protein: CASSDQLRGEAFF; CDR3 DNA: TGTGCCAGCAGCGACCAACTACGTGGTGAAGCTTTCTTT
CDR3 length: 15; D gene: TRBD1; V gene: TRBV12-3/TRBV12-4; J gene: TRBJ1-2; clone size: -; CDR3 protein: CASSYGDRAGYGYTF; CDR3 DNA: TGTGCCAGCAGTTACGGGGACAGGGCGGGCTATGGCTACACCTTC
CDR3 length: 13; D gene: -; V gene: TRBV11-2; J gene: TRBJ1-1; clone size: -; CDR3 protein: CASRRRENTEAFF; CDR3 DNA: TGTGCCAGCAGGCGTAGGGAGAACACTGAAGCTTTCTTT
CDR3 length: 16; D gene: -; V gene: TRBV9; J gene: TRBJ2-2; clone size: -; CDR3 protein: CASSVGSRLGTGELFF; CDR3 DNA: TGTGCCAGCAGCGTAGGCAGTCGGTTGGGCACCGGGGAGCTGTTTTTT
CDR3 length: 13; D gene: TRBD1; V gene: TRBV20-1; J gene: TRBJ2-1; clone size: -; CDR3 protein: CSAAGTGGYEQFF; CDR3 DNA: TGCAGTGCAGCCGGGACAGGGGGTTATGAGCAGTTCTTC
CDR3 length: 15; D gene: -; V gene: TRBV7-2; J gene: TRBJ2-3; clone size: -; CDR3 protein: CASSLQTRDADTQYF; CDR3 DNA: TGTGCCAGCAGCTTACAGACGAGGGACGCAGATACGCAGTATTTT
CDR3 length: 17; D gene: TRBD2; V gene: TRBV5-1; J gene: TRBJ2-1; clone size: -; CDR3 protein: CASSRGTSGGRYNEQFF; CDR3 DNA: TGCGCCAGCAGCCGCGGGACTAGCGGGGGGCGCTACAATGAGCAGTTCTTC
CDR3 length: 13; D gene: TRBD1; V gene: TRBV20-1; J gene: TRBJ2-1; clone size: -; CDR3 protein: CSAPDRAHNEQFF; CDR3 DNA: TGCAGTGCTCCGGACAGGGCCCACAATGAGCAGTTCTTC
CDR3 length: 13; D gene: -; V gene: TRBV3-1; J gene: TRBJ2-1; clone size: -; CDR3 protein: CASSSLSPEEQFF; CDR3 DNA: TGTGCCAGCAGCTCCCTCAGCCCCGAGGAGCAGTTCTTC
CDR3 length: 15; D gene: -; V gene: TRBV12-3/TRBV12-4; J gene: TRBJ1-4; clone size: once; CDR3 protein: CASSFASATNEKLFF; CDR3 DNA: TGTGCCAGCAGTTTTGCCAGCGCAACTAATGAAAAACTGTTTTTT
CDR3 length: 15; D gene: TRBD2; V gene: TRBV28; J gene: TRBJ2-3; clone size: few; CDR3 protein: CASSVSGGSTDTQYF; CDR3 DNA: TGTGCCAGCAGTGTCAGCGGGGGAAGCACAGATACGCAGTATTTT
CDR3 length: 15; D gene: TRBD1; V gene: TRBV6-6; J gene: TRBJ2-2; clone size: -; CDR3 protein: CASSRGQGSTGELFF; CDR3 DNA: TGTGCCAGCAGCAGGGGACAGGGAAGCACCGGGGAGCTGTTTTTT
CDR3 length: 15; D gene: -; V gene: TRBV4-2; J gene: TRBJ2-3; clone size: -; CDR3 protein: CASSGGLRGTDTQYF; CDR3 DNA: TGTGCCAGCAGCGGGGGGCTCCGTGGCACAGATACGCAGTATTTT
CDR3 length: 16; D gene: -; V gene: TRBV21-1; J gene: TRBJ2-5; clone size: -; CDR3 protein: CASSKRTLEVQETQYF; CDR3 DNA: TGTGCCAGCAGCAAACGGACACTGGAAGTCCAAGAGACCCAGTACTTC